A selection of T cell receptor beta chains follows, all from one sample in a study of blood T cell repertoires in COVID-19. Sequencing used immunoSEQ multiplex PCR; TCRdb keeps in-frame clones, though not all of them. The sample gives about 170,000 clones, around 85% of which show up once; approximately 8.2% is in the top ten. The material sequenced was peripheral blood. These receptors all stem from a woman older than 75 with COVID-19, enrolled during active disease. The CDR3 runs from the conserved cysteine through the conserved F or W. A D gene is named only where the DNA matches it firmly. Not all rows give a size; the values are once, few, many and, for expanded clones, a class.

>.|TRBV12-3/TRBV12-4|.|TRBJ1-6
CASSREVPPLHF
TGTGCCAGCAGCAGGGAGGTTCCACCCCTCCACTTT
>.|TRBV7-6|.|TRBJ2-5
CASSLVLTRGEFQYF
TGTGCCAGCAGCTTAGTCCTAACTCGGGGTGAGTTCCAGTACTTC
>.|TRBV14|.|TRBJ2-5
CASSQVGHPKETQYF
TGTGCCAGCAGCCAAGTAGGACATCCTAAAGAGACCCAGTACTTC
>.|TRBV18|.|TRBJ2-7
CASSPLNDGTYEQYF
TGTGCCAGCTCACCATTGAACGACGGGACCTACGAGCAGTACTTC
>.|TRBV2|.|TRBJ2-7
CASTGSGEQYF
TGTGCCAGCACGGGGTCGGGGGAGCAGTACTTC
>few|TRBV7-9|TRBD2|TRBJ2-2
CASSLAPSGGSVFF
TGTGCCAGCAGCTTAGCCCCTAGCGGGGGTTCAGTGTTTTTT
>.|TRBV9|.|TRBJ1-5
CASSVEGGRSNQPQHF
TGTGCCAGCAGCGTAGAGGGAGGTCGTAGCAATCAGCCCCAGCATTTT
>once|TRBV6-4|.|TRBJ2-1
CASSEQGGYNEQFF
TGTGCCAGCAGTGAGCAGGGCGGATACAATGAGCAGTTCTTC
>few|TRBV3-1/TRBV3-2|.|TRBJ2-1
CASSQGGLGNEQFF
TGTGCCAGCAGCCAGGGAGGTTTGGGCAATGAGCAGTTCTTC
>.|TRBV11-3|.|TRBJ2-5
CASSPGGPGGETQYF
TGTGCCAGCAGTCCCGGTGGGCCCGGAGGAGAGACCCAGTACTTC
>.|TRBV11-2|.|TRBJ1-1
CASSLDMNTEAFF
TGTGCCAGCAGCTTAGATATGAACACTGAAGCTTTCTTT
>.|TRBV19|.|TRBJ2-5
CASSSSGRETQYF
TGTGCCAGTAGCAGTAGCGGCCGGGAGACCCAGTACTTC
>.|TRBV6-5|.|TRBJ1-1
CASSPRESSTEAFF
TGTGCCAGCAGTCCTCGGGAAAGCAGTACTGAAGCTTTCTTT
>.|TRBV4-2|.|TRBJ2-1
CASSQVTTNEQFF
TGTGCCAGCAGCCAAGTTACTACAAATGAGCAGTTCTTC
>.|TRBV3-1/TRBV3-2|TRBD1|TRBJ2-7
CASSLTSGTGNEQYF
TGTGCCAGCAGCTTAACTTCCGGGACAGGGAACGAGCAGTACTTC
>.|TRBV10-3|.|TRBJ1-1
CAISELEQGKTEAFF
TGTGCCATCAGTGAACTTGAACAGGGAAAAACTGAAGCTTTCTTT
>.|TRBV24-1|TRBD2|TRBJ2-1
CATSPGGTTSSYNEQFF
TGTGCCACCTCTCCGGGAGGGACCACTAGCTCCTACAATGAGCAGTTCTTC
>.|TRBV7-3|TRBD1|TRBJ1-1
CASSSTGGVTEAFF
TGTGCCAGCAGCTCGACAGGGGGGGTGACTGAAGCTTTCTTT
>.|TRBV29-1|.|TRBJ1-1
CSADRDTRITEAFF
TGCAGCGCTGACCGGGACACCAGGATCACTGAAGCTTTCTTT
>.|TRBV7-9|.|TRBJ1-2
CASSLRGDGYTF
TGTGCCAGCAGCTTGCGGGGGGATGGCTACACCTTC
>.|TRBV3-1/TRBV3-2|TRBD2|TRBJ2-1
CASSPFGTSVDNEQFF
TGTGCCAGCAGCCCCTTCGGGACTAGCGTTGACAATGAGCAGTTCTTC
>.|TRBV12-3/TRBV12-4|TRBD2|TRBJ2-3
CASSYSGADTQYF
TGTGCCAGCAGTTACAGCGGGGCGGATACGCAGTATTTT